The sequence of this T cell receptor beta chain was determined in a study of response to subunit inactivated influenza vaccine. CDR3 length: 16 amino acids. Germline V gives CDR1 SGHRS, CDR2 YFSETQ. Trimming took 5 bases from V and 0 from J; bases not matched to a gene: 9. Comments on this clonotype: The target antigen is unknown.

TCRdb re-analysed the RT-PCR reads in MiXCR, keeping a single row per CDR3 protein. The repertoire consists of roughly 520,000 distinct CDR3 sequences, with about 25% occurring once and the leading ten covering about 1.9%. Study outcomes and limitations: With each seasonal influenza vaccination, the authors suggested, few new T cells are recruited.

The genes are TRBV5-1 and TRBJ1-1; 8 bases map to TRBD1. This TCR was sampled from a man in his forties or fifties who received an inactivated influenza vaccine. Here the sequenced sample was CD4+ T cells sorted from PBMCs, taken less than 6 days after vaccination. The CDR3 loop reads CASSSGGSLVNTEAFF. The CDR3 DNA reads TGCGCCAGCAGTTCAGGGGGCTCCTTAGTGAACACTGAAGCTTTCTTT.